The present TCR beta chain was sequenced within a study of blood T cell repertoires in COVID-19. Across the whole study: Italy, Spain and the United States were the sources of the convalescent and acute COVID-19 samples.

In this sample, this clone turned up once. Original analysis: Counts of nucleated cells, estimated from reference gene primer amplification, were obtained. The assay was immunoSEQ multiplex PCR, and TCRdb's table has in-frame clones only and misses some. V, J and clone size are taken as reported in that table, and D and trimming were inferred from the DNA itself. Among 200,000 to 250,000 clones, about 83% were seen once, and the ten largest hold over 1%. V was clipped by 5 bases and J by 7 bases, with 11 bases between them. CDR3 length: 13 residues. CDR1 and CDR2 (germline): MNHEY, SVGEGT. Seattle enrolled patients during active infection and tracked them longitudinally.

This TCR was recovered from a woman aged 25 to 39 with COVID-19, enrolled during active disease. Sequencing was performed on peripheral blood. V and J are TRBV6-2 or TRBV6-3 and TRBJ1-4; D is uncertain. The CDR3 protein is CASSAPPGEKLFF. CDR3 DNA sequence: TGTGCCAGCAGTGCCCCCCCGGGTGAAAAACTGTTTTTT.